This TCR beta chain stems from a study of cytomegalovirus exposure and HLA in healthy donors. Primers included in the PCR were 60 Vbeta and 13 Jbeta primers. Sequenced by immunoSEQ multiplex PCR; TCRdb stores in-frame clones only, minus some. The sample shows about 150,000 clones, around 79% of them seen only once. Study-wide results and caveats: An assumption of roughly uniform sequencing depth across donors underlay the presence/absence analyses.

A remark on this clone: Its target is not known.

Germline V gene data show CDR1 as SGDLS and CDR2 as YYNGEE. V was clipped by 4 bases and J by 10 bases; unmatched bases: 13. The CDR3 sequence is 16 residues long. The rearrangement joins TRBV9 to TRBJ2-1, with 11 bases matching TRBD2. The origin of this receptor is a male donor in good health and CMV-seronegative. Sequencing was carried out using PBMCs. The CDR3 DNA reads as TGTGCCAGCAGCCCCGGGGCTAGCGGGAGGAAAGAAGAGCAGTTCTTC. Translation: CASSPGASGRKEEQFF.